Presented here are 14 T cell receptor beta chains from one specimen sequenced in a study of blood T cell repertoires in COVID-19. Sequenced by immunoSEQ multiplex PCR; TCRdb stores in-frame clones only, minus some. Of a few hundred thousand clones in the sample, roughly nine tenths were seen once. Sequenced input: peripheral blood. Receptors were obtained from a woman between 50 and 59 years old with acute or convalescent COVID-19.

The chain couples TRBV6-2 or TRBV6-3 to TRBJ2-6, with D unresolved. V shed 6 bases and J shed 1 base, with 10 bases lying between them. The CDR3 spans 15 residues. Per germline, CDR1 MNHEY and CDR2 SVGEGT. The CDR3 is CASSHFFSGANVLTF. The CDR3 DNA follows: TGTGCCAGCAGCCACTTCTTTTCTGGGGCCAACGTCCTGACTTTC.

The CDR3 reads CASSKEEARQKNNQPQHF. The CDR3 region has the DNA TGTGCCAGCAGCAAAGAAGAGGCCCGACAGAAGAACAATCAGCCCCAGCATTTT. The chain carries TRBV21-1 and TRBJ1-5; the listed D gene, TRBD1, was not tested against the DNA. TRBV21-1 counts as a pseudogene. The CDR3 loop spans 18 amino acids.

This clone came up once. The chain combines TRBV7-2 with TRBJ1-1; D might be TRBD1 (5 bases). The V gene's germline CDR1 is SGHTA and CDR2 FQGNSA. The CDR3 length is 14 residues. Trimming pared 8 bases from V and 4 bases from J, leaving 17 bases between. The CDR3 DNA sequence: TGTGCCAGCCCCCCGACAGACTTAGGCACTGAAGCTTTCTTT. The encoded protein is CASPPTDLGTEAFF.

This clone has only a few counts. The V and J genes are TRBV2 and TRBJ1-4; 11 bases map to TRBD1. Germline V gene lookup returns CDR1 SNHLY and CDR2 FYNNEI. V lost 6 bases, J lost 8 bases, and 5 bases stayed unmatched. The CDR3 length is 14 residues. CDR3 protein: CASRPGTGGEKLFF. As DNA, the CDR3 is TGTGCCAGCAGGCCCGGGACAGGGGGAGAAAAACTGTTTTTT.

The chain is built from TRBV7-9 and TRBJ1-4; perhaps TRBD1 as D (5 bases). CDR3 length: 13 amino acids. Germline assignment: CDR1 SEHNR and CDR2 FQNEAQ (reference sequence). V lost 5 bases to trimming and J lost 3 bases, with 7 bases between them. The CDR3 nucleotides are TGTGCCAGCAGCGACAGCTCTAATGAAAAACTGTTTTTT. Translation: CASSDSSNEKLFF.

The chain has TRBV6-9 and TRBJ2-2; D gene uncertain. This CDR3 contains 14 residues. Germline-derived CDR1 and CDR2 are MNHGY and SVAAGI. V dropped 3 bases and J dropped 3 bases, with 8 bases sitting between them. The CDR3 sequence is CASSYLPHTGELFF. As DNA, the CDR3 is TGTGCCAGCAGTTACCTCCCTCACACCGGGGAGCTGTTTTTT.

The sample holds a few counts of this clone. This specimen includes other DNA sequences encoding the same CDR3. V is TRBV30 and J is TRBJ2-5, with 9 bases identical to TRBD2. The length of the CDR3 is 14 residues. Germline-derived CDR1 and CDR2 are GTSNPN and SVGIG (reference sequence). V dropped 0 bases and J dropped 5; count of bases not matched to a gene: 4. DNA for the CDR3: TGTGCCTGGAGTGTAGGCGGGGGGGAGGAGACCCAGTACTTC. Protein sequence: CAWSVGGGEETQYF.

This chain joins TRBV19 and TRBJ2-1; D call uncertain. Between the trimmed V and J ends, which lost 1 base and 4 bases, there was a span of 8 bases. CDR3 size: 14 residues. The germline CDR1 and CDR2 sequences are LNHDA and SQIVND (reference sequence). CDR3 coding DNA: TGTGCCAGTAGTATAGTTGCGGAATACAATGAGCAGTTCTTC. Translated: CASSIVAEYNEQFF. The full variable domain, in which reference TRBV19 and TRBJ2-1 provide the parts outside the CDR3, is DGGITQSPKYLFRKEGQNVTLSCEQNLNHDAMYWYRQDPGQGLRLIYYSQIVNDFQKGDIAEGYSVSREKKESFPLTVTSAQKNPTAFYLCASSIVAEYNEQFFGPGTRLTVL.

This chain uses TRBV2 with TRBJ2-7, with 9 bases matching TRBD2. The CDR3 consists of 15 residues. Germline loops: CDR1 SNHLY, CDR2 FYNNEI. Trimming took 7 bases from V and 8 from J; bases not matched to a gene: 15. CDR3 amino acids: CASTDLLAGPLKQYF. The CDR3 nucleotides are TGTGCCAGCACCGACCTACTAGCGGGTCCCTTGAAGCAGTACTTC.

V and J are TRBV19 and TRBJ2-2; the D gene is possibly TRBD1 (5 bases). CDR3 length equals 17 residues. Germline assignment: CDR1 LNHDA and CDR2 SQIVND (reference sequence). V gave up 6 bases and J gave up 0 bases, with 17 bases separating them. CDR3 protein: CASSLPSRVTNTGELFF. The CDR3 DNA is TGTGCCAGTAGCCTTCCAAGCAGGGTGACGAACACCGGGGAGCTGTTTTTT.

This clone turned up a few times. The chain carries TRBV3-1 (or the pseudogene TRBV3-2) and TRBJ2-7, with D possibly matching TRBD2 (6 bases). V was cut by 0 bases and J by 0 bases, with 15 bases left in between. The CDR3 totals 17 residues. Germline CDR1 and CDR2: LGHDT and YNNKEL (reference sequence). Here the CDR3 reads CASSQDEEGARSYEQYF. DNA for the CDR3: TGTGCCAGCAGCCAAGATGAGGAGGGAGCTCGCTCCTACGAGCAGTACTTC.

The rearrangement joins TRBV18 to TRBJ2-5, with 8 positions matching TRBD1. CDR3 length: 17 residues. The V gene's germline CDR1 is KGHSH and CDR2 LQKENI. The V and J ends lost 2 bases and 1 base, in that order; junction bases with no gene match: 9. CDR3 sequence: CASSPSSDREVQETQYF. CDR3 nucleotides: TGTGCCAGCTCACCATCTTCGGACAGGGAGGTCCAAGAGACCCAGTACTTC.

The count of this clone is one. This chain joins TRBV11-3 and TRBJ2-1; TRBD2 matches 10 bases. The CDR3 is 13 amino acids. After removal of 5 bases from V and 13 bases from J, the junction contained 8 bases not matched to a gene. The V gene's germline CDR1 is SGHNT and CDR2 YENEEA. CDR3 bases: TGTGCCAGCAGCCCGCTAGCGGGGGCCCTCCAGTTCTTC. Translating gives CASSPLAGALQFF.

CDR3 coding DNA: TGTGCCAGAAGCTTGTGCGGGAGGCAAGAGACCCAGTACTTC. Protein sequence: CARSLCGRQETQYF. The chain links TRBV5-3 to TRBJ2-5; 8 positions agree with TRBD2. TRBV5-3 is treated as an ORF (open reading frame) with a function not yet certain. This CDR3 is 14 amino acids long. V lost 1 base to trimming and J lost 2 bases; unmatched junction nucleotides: 1.